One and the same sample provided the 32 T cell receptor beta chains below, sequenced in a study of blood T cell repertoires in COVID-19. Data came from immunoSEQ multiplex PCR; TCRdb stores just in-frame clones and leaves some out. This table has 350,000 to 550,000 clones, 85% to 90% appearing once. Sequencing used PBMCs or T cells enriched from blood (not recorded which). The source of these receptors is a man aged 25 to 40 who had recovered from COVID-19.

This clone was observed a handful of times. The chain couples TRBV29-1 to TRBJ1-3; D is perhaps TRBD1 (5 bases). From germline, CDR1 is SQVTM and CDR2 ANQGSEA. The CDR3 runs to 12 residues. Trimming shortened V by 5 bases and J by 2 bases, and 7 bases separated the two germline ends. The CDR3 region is CSVMDTGNTIYF. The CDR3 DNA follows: TGCAGCGTTATGGACACTGGAAACACCATATATTTT.

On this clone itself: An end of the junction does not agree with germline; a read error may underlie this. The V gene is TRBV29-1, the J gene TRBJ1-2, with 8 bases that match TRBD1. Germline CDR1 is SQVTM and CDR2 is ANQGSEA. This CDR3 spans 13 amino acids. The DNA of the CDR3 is TGCAGCGTTGATTCTAGTAAGACAGGGGCCCTACCCTTC. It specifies CSVDSSKTGALPF.

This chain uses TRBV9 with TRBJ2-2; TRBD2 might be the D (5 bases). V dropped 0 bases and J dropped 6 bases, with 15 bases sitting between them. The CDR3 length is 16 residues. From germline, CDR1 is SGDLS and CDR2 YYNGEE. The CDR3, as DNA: TGTGCCAGCAGCGTAGGAATCCCCTCCGGGGCCGGGGAGCTGTTTTTT. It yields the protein CASSVGIPSGAGELFF.

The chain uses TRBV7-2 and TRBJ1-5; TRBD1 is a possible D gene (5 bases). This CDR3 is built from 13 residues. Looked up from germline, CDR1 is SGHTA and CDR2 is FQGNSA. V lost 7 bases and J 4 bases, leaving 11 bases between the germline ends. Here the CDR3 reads CASTKQENQPQHF. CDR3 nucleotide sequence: TGTGCCAGCACCAAACAGGAAAATCAGCCCCAGCATTTT.

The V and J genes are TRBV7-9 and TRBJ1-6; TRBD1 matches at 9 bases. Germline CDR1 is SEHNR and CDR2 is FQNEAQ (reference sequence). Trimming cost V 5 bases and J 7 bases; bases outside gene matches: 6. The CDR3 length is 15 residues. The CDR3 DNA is TGTGCCAGCAGCGCGGGACAGGGTAAGAATTCACCCCTCCACTTT. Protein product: CASSAGQGKNSPLHF.

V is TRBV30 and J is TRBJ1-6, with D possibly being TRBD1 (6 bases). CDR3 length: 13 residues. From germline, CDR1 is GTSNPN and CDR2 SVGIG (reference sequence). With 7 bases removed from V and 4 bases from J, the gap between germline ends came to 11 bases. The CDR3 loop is CAFSGEYNSPLHF. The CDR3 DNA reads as TGTGCCTTCTCAGGGGAATATAATTCACCCCTCCACTTT.

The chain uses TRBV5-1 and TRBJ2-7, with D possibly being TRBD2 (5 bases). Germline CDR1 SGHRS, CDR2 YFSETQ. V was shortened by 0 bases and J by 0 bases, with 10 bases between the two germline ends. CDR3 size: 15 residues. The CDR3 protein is CASSLGGSYSYEQYF. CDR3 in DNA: TGCGCCAGCAGCTTGGGAGGGTCCTACTCCTACGAGCAGTACTTC.

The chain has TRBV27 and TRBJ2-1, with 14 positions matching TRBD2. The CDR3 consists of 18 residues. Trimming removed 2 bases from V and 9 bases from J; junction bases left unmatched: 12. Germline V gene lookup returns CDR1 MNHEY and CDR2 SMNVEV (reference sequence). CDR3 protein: CASSLRGSTGTSGSEQFF. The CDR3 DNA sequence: TGTGCCAGCAGTTTACGGGGATCGACCGGGACTAGCGGGAGTGAGCAGTTCTTC.

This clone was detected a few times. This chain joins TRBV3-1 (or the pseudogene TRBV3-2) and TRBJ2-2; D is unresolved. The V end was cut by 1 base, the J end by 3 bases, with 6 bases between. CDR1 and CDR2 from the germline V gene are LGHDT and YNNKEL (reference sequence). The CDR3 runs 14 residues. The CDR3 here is CASSQGLYTGELFF. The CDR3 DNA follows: TGTGCCAGCAGCCAAGGGCTGTACACCGGGGAGCTGTTTTTT.

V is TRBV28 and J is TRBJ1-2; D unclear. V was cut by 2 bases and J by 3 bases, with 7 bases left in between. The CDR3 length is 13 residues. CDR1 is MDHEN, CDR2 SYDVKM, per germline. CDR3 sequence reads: CASSLTAYYGYTF. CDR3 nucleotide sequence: TGTGCCAGCAGTTTAACAGCATACTATGGCTACACCTTC.

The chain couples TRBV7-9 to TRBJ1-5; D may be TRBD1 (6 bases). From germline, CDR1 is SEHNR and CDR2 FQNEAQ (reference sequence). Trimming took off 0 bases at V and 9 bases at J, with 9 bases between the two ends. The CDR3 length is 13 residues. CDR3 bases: TGTGCCAGCAGCTTAGCCGGGGGGCGGCCCCAGCATTTT. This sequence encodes CASSLAGGRPQHF.

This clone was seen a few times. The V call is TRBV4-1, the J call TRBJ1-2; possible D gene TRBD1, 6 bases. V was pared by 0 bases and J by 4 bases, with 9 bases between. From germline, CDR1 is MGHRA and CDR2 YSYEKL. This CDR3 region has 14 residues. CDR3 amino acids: CASSQEGGGYGYTF. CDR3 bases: TGCGCCAGCAGCCAAGAAGGGGGTGGCTATGGCTACACCTTC.

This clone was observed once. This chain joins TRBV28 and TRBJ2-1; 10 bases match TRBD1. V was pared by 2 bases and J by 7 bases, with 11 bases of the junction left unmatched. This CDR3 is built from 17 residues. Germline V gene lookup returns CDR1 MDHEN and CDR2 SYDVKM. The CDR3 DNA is TGTGCCAGCAGTTTACGCAGCCGGACAGGGGGGGGGAATGAGCAGTTCTTC. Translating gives CASSLRSRTGGGNEQFF.

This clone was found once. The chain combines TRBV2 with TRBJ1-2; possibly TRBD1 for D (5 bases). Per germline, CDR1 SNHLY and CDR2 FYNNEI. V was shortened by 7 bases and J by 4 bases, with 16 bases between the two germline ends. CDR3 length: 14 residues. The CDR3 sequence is CASKFTGVTYGYTF. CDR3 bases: TGTGCCAGCAAGTTCACAGGAGTAACCTATGGCTACACCTTC.

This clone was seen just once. This CDR3 reads CSVDGLGRPDTQYF. Here the CDR3 DNA reads TGCAGCGTTGACGGACTAGGTCGGCCCGATACGCAGTATTTT. The genes are TRBV29-1 and TRBJ2-3; 7 nucleotides agree with TRBD2. Germline CDR1 SQVTM, CDR2 ANQGSEA. This CDR3 contains 14 residues. V lost 3 bases, J lost 6 bases, and 9 bases stayed unmatched.

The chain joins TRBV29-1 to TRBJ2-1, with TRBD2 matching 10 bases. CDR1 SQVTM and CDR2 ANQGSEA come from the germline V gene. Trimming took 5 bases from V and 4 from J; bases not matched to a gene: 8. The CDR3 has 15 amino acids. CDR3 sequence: CSVKTGTSVYNEQFF. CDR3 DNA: TGCAGCGTTAAAACCGGGACTAGCGTGTACAATGAGCAGTTCTTC.

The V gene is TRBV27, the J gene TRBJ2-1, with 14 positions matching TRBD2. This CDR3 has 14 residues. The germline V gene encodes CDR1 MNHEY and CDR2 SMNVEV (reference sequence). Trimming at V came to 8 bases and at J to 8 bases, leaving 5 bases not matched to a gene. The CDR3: CASRTSGRPHEQFF. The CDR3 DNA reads TGTGCCAGCCGGACTAGCGGGAGGCCCCATGAGCAGTTCTTC.

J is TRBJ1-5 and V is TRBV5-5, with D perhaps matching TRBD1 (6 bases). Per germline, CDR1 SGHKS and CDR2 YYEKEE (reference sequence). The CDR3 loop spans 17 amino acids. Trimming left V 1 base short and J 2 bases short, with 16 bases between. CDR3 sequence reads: CASSLSAGGLGNQPQHF. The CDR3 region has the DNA TGTGCCAGCAGCTTGTCGGCGGGGGGCTTGGGCAATCAGCCCCAGCATTTT.

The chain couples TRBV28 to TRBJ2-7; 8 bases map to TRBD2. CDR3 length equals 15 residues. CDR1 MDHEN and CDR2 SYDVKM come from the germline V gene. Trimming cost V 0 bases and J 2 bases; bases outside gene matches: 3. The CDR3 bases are TGTGCCAGCAGTTTATGGCTAGCGGGTGCCTACGAGCAGTACTTC. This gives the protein CASSLWLAGAYEQYF.

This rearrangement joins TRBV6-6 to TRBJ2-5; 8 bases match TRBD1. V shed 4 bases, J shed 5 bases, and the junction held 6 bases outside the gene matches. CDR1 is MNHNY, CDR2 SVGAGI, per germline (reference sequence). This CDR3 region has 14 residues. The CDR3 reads CASSSQGALETQYF. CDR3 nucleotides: TGTGCCAGCAGTTCCCAGGGGGCTTTGGAGACCCAGTACTTC.

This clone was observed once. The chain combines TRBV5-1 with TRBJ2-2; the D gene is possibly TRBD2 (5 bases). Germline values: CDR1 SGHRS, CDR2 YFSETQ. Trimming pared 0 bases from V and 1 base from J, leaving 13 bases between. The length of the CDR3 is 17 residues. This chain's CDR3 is CASSLGWAGLNTGELFF. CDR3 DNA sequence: TGCGCCAGCAGCTTGGGTTGGGCGGGCCTGAACACCGGGGAGCTGTTTTTT.

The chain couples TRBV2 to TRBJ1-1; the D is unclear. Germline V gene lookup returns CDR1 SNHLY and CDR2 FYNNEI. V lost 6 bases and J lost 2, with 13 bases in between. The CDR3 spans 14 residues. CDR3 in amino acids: CASRSRGDNTEAFF. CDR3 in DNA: TGTGCCAGCAGATCTCGGGGAGACAACACTGAAGCTTTCTTT.

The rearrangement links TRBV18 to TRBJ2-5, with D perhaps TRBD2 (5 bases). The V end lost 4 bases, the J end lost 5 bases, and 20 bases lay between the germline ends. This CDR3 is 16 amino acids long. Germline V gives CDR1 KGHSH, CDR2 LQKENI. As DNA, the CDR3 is TGTGCCAGCTCACTTACCTGGAGCAGGAGAGGGGAGACCCAGTACTTC. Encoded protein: CASSLTWSRRGETQYF.

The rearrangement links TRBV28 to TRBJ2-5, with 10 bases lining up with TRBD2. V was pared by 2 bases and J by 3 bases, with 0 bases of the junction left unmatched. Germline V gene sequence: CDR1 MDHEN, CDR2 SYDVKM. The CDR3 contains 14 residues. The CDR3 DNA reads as TGTGCCAGCAGTTTACTAGCGGGGGAAGAGACCCAGTACTTC. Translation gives CASSLLAGEETQYF. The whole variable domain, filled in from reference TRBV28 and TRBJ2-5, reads DVKVTQSSRYLVKRTGEKVFLECVQDMDHENMFWYRQDPGLGLRLIYFSYDVKMKEKGDIPEGYSVSREKKERFSLILESASTNQTSMYLCASSLLAGEETQYFGPGTRLLVL.

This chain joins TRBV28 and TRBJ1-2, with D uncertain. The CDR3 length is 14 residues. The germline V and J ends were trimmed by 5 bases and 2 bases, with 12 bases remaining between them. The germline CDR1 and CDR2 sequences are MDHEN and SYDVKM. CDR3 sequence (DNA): TGTGCCAGCAGTGCCTTCCAGGAAAACTATGGCTACACCTTC. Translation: CASSAFQENYGYTF.

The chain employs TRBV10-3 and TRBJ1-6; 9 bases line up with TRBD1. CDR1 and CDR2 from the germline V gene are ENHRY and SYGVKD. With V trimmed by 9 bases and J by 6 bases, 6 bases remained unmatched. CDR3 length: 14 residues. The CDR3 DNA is TGTGCCATAGGGCCGGGACAGGGTAATTCACCCCTCCACTTT. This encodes CAIGPGQGNSPLHF.

In nucleotides, the CDR3 is TGTGCCAGCAGTTTCCATTGGGGGCCGAGTAACACTGAAGCTTTCTTT. It is translated as CASSFHWGPSNTEAFF. This chain joins TRBV6-5 and TRBJ1-1; tentative D call: TRBD1 (6 bases). The CDR3 covers 16 residues. Germline assignment: CDR1 MNHEY and CDR2 SVGAGI. Trimming removed 4 bases at V and 2 bases at J, with 17 bases between.

CDR3 in DNA: TGTGCCAGCAGTTTGACAAATAATTCACCCCTCCACTTT. The encoded protein is CASSLTNNSPLHF. The gene calls are TRBV12-3 or TRBV12-4 and TRBJ1-6; D is unclear. V was trimmed by 3 bases and J by 5 bases, leaving 5 bases between them. CDR3 length: 13 amino acids.

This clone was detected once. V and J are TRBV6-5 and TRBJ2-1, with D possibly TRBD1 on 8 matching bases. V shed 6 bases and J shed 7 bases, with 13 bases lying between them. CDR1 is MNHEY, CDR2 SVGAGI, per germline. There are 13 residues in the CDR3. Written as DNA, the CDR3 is TGTGCCAGCAGCTACAGGGGGGGGAATGAGCAGTTCTTC. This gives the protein CASSYRGGNEQFF.

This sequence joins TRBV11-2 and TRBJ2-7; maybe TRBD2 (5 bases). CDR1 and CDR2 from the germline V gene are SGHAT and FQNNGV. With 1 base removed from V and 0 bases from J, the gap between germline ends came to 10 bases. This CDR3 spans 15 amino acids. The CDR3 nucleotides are TGTGCCAGCAGCTTAGCTAGCCAAATCTCCTACGAGCAGTACTTC. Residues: CASSLASQISYEQYF.

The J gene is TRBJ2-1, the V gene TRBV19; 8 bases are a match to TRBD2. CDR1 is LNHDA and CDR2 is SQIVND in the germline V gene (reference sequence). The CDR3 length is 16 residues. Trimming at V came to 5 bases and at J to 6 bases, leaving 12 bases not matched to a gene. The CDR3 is CASSASGLEWPNEQFF. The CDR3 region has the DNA TGTGCCAGTAGTGCCTCGGGACTAGAGTGGCCCAATGAGCAGTTCTTC. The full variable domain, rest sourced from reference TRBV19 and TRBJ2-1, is DGGITQSPKYLFRKEGQNVTLSCEQNLNHDAMYWYRQDPGQGLRLIYYSQIVNDFQKGDIAEGYSVSREKKESFPLTVTSAQKNPTAFYLCASSASGLEWPNEQFFGPGTRLTVL.

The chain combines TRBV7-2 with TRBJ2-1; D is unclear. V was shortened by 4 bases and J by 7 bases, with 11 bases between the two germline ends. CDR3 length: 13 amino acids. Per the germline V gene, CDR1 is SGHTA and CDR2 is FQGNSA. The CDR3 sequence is CASSSARLNEQFF. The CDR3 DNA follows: TGTGCCAGCAGCTCTGCCAGGTTGAATGAGCAGTTCTTC.